This TCR beta chain came from a study of vaccination and CD4 T cells after COVID-19. The Oncomine TCR Beta short-read assay sequenced DNA from cultured CD4+ T cells. TCRdb passed the PCR reads through MiXCR, listing each CDR3 protein once. This sample carries roughly 17,000 distinct CDR3 sequences, approximately 50% of them seen once, and the ten largest clones take around 13%. V was shortened by 2 bases and J by 1 base, with 5 bases between the two germline ends. Germline V gives CDR1 MNHEY, CDR2 SVGAGI. CDR3 length: 13 amino acids. This clonotype was seen a handful of times. Antigen: not known. Treatment given: roughly ten-day PBMC culture with coronavirus spike peptide pools or control peptides (ViraFEST assay). ViraFEST enlarged antigen-specific T cell populations with peptide pools and afterwards sequenced TCRs.

This TCR came from a human donor who had recovered from COVID-19. Sequenced material: CD4+ T cells from blood, cultured in vitro. This chain joins TRBV6-5 and TRBJ1-1; D uncertain. DNA for the CDR3: TGTGCCAGCAGTTACCTCCCGAACACTGAAGCTTTCTTT. This sequence encodes CASSYLPNTEAFF.